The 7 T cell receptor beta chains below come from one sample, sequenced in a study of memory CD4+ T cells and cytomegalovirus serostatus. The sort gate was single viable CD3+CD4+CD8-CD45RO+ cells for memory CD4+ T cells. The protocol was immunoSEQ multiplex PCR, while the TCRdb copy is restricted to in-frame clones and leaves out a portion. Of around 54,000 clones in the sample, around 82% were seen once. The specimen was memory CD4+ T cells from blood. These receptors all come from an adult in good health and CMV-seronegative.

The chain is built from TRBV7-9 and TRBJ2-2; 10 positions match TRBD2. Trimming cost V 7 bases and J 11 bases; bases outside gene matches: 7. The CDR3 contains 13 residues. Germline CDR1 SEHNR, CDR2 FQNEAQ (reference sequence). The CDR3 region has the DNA TGTGCCAGCACCCAAAAGCGGGGGGGAGAGCTGTTTTTT. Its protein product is CASTQKRGGELFF.

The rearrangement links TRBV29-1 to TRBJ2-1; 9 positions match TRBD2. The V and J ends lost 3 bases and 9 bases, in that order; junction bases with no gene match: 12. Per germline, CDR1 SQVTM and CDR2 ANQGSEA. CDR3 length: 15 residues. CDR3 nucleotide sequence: TGCAGCGTTGAGCTTCTAGCGGGATTGGGGGTTGAGCAGTTCTTC. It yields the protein CSVELLAGLGVEQFF.

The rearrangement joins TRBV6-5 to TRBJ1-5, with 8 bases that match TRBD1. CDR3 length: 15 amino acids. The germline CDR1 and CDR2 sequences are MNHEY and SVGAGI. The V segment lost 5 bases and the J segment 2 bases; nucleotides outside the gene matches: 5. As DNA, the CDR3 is TGTGCCAGCAGTCTAGGACAGGGCGGCAATCAGCCCCAGCATTTT. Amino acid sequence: CASSLGQGGNQPQHF.

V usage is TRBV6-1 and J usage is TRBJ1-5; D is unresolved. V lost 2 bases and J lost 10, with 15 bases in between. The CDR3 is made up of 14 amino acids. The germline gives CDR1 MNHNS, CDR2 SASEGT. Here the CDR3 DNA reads TGTGCCAGCAGTGAAAGATTGGGTCCAACCCCCCAGCATTTT. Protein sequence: CASSERLGPTPQHF.

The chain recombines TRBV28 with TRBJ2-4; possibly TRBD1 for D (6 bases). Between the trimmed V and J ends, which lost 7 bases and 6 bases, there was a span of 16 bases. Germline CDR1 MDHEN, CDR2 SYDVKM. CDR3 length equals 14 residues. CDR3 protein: CASNQQGPGNIQYF. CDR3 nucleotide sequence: TGTGCCAGCAACCAACAGGGCCCGGGAAACATTCAGTACTTC.

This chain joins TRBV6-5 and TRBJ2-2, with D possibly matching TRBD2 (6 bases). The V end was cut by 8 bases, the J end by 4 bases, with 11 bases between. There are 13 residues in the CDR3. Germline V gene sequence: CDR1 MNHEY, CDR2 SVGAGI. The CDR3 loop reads CASAREATGELFF. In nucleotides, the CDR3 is TGTGCCAGCGCCAGGGAGGCCACCGGGGAGCTGTTTTTT.

The CDR3 spells CAISEPSGNTIYF. The CDR3 coding sequence is TGTGCCATCAGTGAGCCCTCTGGAAACACCATATATTTT. This chain joins TRBV10-3 and TRBJ1-3, with no clear D. The CDR3 runs to 13 residues. Germline CDR1 reads ENHRY; CDR2 reads SYGVKD. Trimming took 2 bases from V and 0 from J, leaving 2 bases between them.